The present T cell receptor (beta chain) was sequenced within a study of blood T cells in healthy people across ages. This clonotype turned up a few times. The antigen is unknown. The V and J ends lost 1 base and 3 bases respectively, with 8 bases between them. The CDR3 consists of 14 residues. From germline, CDR1 is SGDLS and CDR2 YYNGEE. Points from the study as a whole: Leaving the PBMCs unsorted stopped any conclusive comparison of naive versus antigen-experienced cells. With age, beta diversity per million T cells declined roughly linearly, significantly by approximately 41. Long-lived donors carried more naive CD4+ cells and greater diversity than aged donors.

The authors ran a second PCR of about 6 to 11 cycles using a sample-barcoded 5' primer and a J-beta primer mix. One entry per CDR3 protein, called by TCRdb with MiXCR from the 5' RACE reads. The sample lists hundreds of thousands of distinct CDR3 sequences, about 48% occurring once. V and J are TRBV9 and TRBJ2-1, with D possibly TRBD2 on 6 matching bases. The sequence was collected from a man aged 25-45 years in good health. Sequenced sample: blood. CDR3 sequence: CASSVSGFYNEQFF. Here the CDR3 DNA reads TGTGCCAGCAGCGTAAGCGGGTTCTACAATGAGCAGTTCTTC.